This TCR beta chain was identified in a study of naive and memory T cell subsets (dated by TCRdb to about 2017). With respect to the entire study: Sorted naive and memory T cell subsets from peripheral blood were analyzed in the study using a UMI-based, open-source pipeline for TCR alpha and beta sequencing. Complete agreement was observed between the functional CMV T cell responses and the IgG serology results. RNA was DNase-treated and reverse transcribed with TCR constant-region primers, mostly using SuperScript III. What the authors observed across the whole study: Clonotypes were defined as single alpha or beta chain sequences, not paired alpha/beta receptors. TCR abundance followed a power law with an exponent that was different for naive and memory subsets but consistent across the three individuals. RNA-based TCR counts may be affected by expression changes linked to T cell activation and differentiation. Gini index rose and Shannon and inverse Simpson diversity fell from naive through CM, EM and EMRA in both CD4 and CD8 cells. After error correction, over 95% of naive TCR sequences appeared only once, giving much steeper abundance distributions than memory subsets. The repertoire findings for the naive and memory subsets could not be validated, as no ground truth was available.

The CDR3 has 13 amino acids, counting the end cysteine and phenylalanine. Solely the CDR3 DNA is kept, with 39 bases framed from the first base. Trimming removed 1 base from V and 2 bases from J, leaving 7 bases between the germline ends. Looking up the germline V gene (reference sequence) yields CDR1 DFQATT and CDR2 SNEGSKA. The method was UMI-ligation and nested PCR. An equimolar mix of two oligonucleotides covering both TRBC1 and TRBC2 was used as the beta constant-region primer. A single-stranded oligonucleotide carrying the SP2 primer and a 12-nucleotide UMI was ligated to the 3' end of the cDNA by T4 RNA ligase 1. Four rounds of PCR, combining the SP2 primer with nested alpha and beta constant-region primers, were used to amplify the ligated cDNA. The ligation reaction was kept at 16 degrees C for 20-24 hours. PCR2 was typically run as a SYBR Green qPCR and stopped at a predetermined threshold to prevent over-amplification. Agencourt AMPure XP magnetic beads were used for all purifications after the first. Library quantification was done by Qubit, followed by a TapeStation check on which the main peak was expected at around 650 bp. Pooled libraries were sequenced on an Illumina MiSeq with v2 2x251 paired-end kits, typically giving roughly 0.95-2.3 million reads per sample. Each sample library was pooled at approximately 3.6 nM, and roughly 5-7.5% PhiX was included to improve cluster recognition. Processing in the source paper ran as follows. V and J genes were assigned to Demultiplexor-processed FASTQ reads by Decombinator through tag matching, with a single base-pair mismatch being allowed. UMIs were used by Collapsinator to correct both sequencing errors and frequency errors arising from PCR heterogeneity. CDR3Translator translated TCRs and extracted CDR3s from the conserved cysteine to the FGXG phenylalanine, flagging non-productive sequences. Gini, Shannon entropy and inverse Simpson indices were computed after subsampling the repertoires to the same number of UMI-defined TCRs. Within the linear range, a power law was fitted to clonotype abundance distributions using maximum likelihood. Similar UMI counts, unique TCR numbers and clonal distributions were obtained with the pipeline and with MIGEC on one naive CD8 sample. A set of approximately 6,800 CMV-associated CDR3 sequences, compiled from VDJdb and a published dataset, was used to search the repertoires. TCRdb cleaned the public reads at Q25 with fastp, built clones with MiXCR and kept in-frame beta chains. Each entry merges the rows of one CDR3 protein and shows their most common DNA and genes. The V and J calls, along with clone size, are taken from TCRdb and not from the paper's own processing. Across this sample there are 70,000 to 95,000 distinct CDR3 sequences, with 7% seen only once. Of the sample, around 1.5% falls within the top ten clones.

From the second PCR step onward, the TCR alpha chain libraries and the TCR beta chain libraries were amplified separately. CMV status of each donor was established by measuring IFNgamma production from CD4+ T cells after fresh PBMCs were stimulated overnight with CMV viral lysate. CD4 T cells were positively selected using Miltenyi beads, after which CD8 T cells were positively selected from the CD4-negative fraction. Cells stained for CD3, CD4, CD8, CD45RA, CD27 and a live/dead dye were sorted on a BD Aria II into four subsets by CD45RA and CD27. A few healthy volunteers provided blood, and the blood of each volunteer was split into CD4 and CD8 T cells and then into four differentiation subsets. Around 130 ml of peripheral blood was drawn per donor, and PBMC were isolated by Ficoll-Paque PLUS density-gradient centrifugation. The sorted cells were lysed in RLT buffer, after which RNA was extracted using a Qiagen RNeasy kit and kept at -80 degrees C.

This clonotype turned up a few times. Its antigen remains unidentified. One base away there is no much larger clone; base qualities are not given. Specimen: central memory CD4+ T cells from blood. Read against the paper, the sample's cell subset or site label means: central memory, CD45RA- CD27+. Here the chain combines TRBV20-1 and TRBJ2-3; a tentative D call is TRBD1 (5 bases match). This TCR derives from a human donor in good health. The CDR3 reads CSARGQHTDTQYF. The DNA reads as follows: TGCAGTGCTAGAGGACAGCACACAGATACGCAGTATTTT.